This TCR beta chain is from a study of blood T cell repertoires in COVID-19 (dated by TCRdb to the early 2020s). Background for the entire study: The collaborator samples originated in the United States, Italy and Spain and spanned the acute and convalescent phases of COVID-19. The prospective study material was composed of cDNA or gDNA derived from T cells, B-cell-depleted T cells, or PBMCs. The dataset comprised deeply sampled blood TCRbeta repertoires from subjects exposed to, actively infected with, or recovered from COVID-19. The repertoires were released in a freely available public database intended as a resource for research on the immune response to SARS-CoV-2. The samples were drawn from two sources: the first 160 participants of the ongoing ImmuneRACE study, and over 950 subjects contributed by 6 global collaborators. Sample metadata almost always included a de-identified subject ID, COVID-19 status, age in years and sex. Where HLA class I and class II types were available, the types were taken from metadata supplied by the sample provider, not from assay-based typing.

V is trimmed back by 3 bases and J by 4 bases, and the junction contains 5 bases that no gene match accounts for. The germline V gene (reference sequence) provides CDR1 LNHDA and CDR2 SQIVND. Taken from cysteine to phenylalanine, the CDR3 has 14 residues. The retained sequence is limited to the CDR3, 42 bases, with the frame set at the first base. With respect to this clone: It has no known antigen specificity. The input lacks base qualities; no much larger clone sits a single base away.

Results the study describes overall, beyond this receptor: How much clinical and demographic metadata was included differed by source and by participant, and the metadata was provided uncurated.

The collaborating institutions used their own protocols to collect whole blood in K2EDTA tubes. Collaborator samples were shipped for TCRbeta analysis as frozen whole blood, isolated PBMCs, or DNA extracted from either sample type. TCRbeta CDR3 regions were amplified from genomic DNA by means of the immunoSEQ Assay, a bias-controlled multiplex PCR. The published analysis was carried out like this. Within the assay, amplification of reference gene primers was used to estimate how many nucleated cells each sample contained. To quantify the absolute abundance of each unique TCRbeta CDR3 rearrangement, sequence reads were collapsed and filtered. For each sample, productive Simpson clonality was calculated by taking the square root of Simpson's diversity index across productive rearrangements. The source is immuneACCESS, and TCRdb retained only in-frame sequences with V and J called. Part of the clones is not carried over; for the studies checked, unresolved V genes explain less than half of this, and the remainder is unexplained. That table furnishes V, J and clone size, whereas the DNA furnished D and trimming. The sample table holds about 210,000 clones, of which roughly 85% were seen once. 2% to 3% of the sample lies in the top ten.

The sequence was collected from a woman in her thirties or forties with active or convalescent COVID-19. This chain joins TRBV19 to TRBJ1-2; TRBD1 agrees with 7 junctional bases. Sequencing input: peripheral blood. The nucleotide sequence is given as TGTGCCAGTAGTATCTCAGGGGGGACCTATGGCTACACCTTC. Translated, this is CASSISGGTYGYTF. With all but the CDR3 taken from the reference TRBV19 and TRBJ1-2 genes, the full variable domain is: DGGITQSPKYLFRKEGQNVTLSCEQNLNHDAMYWYRQDPGQGLRLIYYSQIVNDFQKGDIAEGYSVSREKKESFPLTVTSAQKNPTAFYLCASSISGGTYGYTFGSGTRLTVV.